These 30 T cell receptor beta chains originate from one sample sequenced in a study of T cells in Graves' hyperthyroidism and ophthalmopathy. RNA transcripts were the template for amplifying TCR beta CDR3 regions. In the first-round RT-PCR of the TCR CDR3, the HTBI primer set was used. Via MiXCR, TCRdb re-called the multiplex PCR reads, giving one row per CDR3 protein. The sample holds 250,000 to 350,000 distinct CDR3 sequences, about a sixth seen once. Sequencing was carried out using blood. The receptors come from an older woman with Graves' ophthalmopathy.

The chain links TRBV7-2 to TRBJ2-5; D remains unclear. The CDR3 loop spans 14 amino acids. Germline-derived CDR1 and CDR2 are SGHTA and FQGNSA. Trimming took off 5 bases at V and 5 bases at J, with 15 bases between the two ends. CDR3 region: CASSPDRIQETQYF. The CDR3 DNA sequence: TGTGCCAGCAGCCCAGACCGGATCCAGGAGACCCAGTACTTC. Full variable domain (outside the CDR3, taken from reference TRBV7-2 and TRBJ2-5): GAGVSQSPSNKVTEKGKDVELRCDPISGHTALYWYRQSLGQGLEFLIYFQGNSAPDKSGLPSDRFSAERTGGSVSTLTIQRTQQEDSAVYLCASSPDRIQETQYFGPGTRLLVL.

This clonotype was found many times. The chain recombines TRBV5-1 with TRBJ1-5; D is undetermined. CDR3 length equals 14 residues. V shed 4 bases and J shed 6 bases, with 14 bases lying between them. Germline CDR1 reads SGHRS; CDR2 reads YFSETQ. The CDR3 loop is CASSHAAGGQPQHF. The CDR3 DNA reads TGCGCCAGCAGCCATGCGGCGGGCGGTCAGCCCCAGCATTTT.

In its sample, this clonotype was seen many times. The V and J genes are TRBV9 and TRBJ2-1; 9 nucleotides align to TRBD1. The CDR3 is 16 residues long. Germline V CDR1 and CDR2: SGDLS, YYNGEE. Trimming took 0 bases from V and 6 from J; bases not matched to a gene: 7. CDR3 nucleotide sequence: TGTGCCAGCAGCGTAGAAGGACAGGGGACTCCCAATGAGCAGTTCTTC. It codes for CASSVEGQGTPNEQFF.

This clonotype was observed many times. The J gene is TRBJ1-2, the V gene TRBV3-1; possible D gene TRBD1, 5 bases. Germline loops: CDR1 LGHDT, CDR2 YNNKEL (reference sequence). The V and J ends lost 1 base and 3 bases respectively, with 9 bases between them. CDR3 length: 14 amino acids. The CDR3 region has the DNA TGTGCCAGCAGCCAAGGGGGCAGGGACTATGGCTACACCTTC. It is translated as CASSQGGRDYGYTF.

This clonotype was counted many times. The CDR3 DNA sequence: TGTGCCAGCAGCTACCAGGGGGTCCAGCAGTTCTTC. It yields the protein CASSYQGVQQFF. This rearrangement joins TRBV7-2 to TRBJ2-1, with TRBD1 matching over 7 bases. CDR1 and CDR2 (germline): SGHTA, FQGNSA. Trimming took 4 bases from V and 11 from J; bases not matched to a gene: 5. The CDR3 spans 12 residues.

This clonotype has a handful of counts. The V call is TRBV6-5, the J call TRBJ2-7; D is tentatively TRBD1 or TRBD2 (5 bases each). The CDR3 consists of 13 residues. The V end was cut by 0 bases, the J end by 5 bases, with 8 bases between. Germline V gene data show CDR1 as MNHEY and CDR2 as SVGAGI. DNA of the CDR3: TGTGCCAGCAGTTACTCCAGGGACCACGAGCAGTACTTC. Translating it yields CASSYSRDHEQYF.

Comment on this clonotype: With a much larger clone just one base away, this may be a read error. V and J are TRBV4-2 and TRBJ2-3; no firm D call. Germline CDR1 reads LGHNA; CDR2 reads YNFKEQ. V was trimmed by 0 bases and J by 1 base, leaving 2 bases between them. The CDR3 length is 13 residues. In nucleotides, the CDR3 is TGTGCCAGCAGCCAAGAAGGCACAGATACGCAGTATTTT. Amino acids: CASSQEGTDTQYF.

This clonotype was seen more than once but under ten times. The chain combines TRBV30 with TRBJ1-1; D not resolved. CDR3 size: 14 residues. Between the trimmed V and J ends, which lost 8 bases and 6 bases, there was a span of 22 bases. Germline CDR1 reads GTSNPN; CDR2 reads SVGIG (reference sequence). CDR3 protein: CARRSSGNSAEAFF. CDR3 DNA: TGTGCCCGCCGGTCCTCGGGGAATAGTGCTGAAGCTTTCTTT.

This clonotype has a handful of counts. The rearrangement uses TRBV10-3 and TRBJ1-1, with D unclear. V lost 8 bases, J lost 5 bases, and 12 bases lay in between. Germline-derived CDR1 and CDR2 are ENHRY and SYGVKD. The CDR3 sequence is 12 residues long. CDR3 DNA: TGTGCCATCGGTGCCTCGGGGACTGAAGCTTTCTTT. Translation: CAIGASGTEAFF.

The chain carries TRBV6-1 and TRBJ2-7; D unclear. V lost 1 base and J lost 0, with 7 bases in between. This CDR3 spans 14 amino acids. Germline loops: CDR1 MNHNS, CDR2 SASEGT. The CDR3 nucleotides read TGTGCCAGCAGTGAAGGTCACGTCTCCTACGAGCAGTACTTC. Protein: CASSEGHVSYEQYF.

This clonotype was counted many times. The chain links TRBV11-2 to TRBJ1-2, with TRBD1 identical over 11 bases. CDR3 size: 13 residues. Trimming removed 5 bases from V and 4 bases from J; junction bases left unmatched: 0. Germline V gives CDR1 SGHAT, CDR2 FQNNGV. The CDR3 protein is CASSGTGGYGYTF. The CDR3, as DNA: TGTGCCAGCAGCGGGACAGGGGGCTATGGCTACACCTTC.

The V call is TRBV29-1, the J call TRBJ2-7, with 10 positions matching TRBD1. Germline V gene data show CDR1 as SQVTM and CDR2 as ANQGSEA. The CDR3 contains 12 residues. V lost 6 bases and J lost 6; bases outside the gene matches: 5. The CDR3, as DNA: TGCAGCGTCGGGACAGGGGCCGCCGAGCAGTACTTC. This codes for CSVGTGAAEQYF.

This clonotype was counted at least ten times. V is TRBV20-1 and J is TRBJ1-1, with TRBD1 as a possible D gene (5 bases). This CDR3 has 14 amino acids. Germline V gene data show CDR1 as DFQATT and CDR2 as SNEGSKA (reference sequence). The V and J ends lost 0 bases and 10 bases respectively, with 18 bases between them. As DNA, the CDR3 is TGCAGTGCTAGAGATGACCAGGGATTTTTTGGAGCTTTCTTT. Its translation is CSARDDQGFFGAFF.

The V and J genes are TRBV2 and TRBJ1-5; 10 bases fit TRBD1. CDR1 SNHLY and CDR2 FYNNEI come from the germline V gene. CDR3 length equals 12 residues. V shed 9 bases and J 6 bases; nucleotides not matched to a gene: 2. The CDR3 loop reads CASRDRGQPQHF. The CDR3 nucleotides are TGTGCCAGTAGGGACAGGGGTCAGCCCCAGCATTTT.

This clonotype was counted a few times. The chain has TRBV6-5 and TRBJ2-3, with a weak D call TRBD2 (7 bases). V was trimmed by 0 bases and J by 5 bases, leaving 18 bases between them. Germline CDR1 reads MNHEY; CDR2 reads SVGAGI. CDR3 length: 17 residues. The CDR3 region is CASSYSGLGGAGDTQYF. The CDR3 nucleotides are TGTGCCAGCAGTTACTCGGGGTTGGGGGGGGCAGGAGATACGCAGTATTTT.

This clonotype was counted many times. The chain joins TRBV20-1 to TRBJ2-7, with TRBD2 matching 7 bases. CDR3 length: 16 residues. Trimming at V came to 6 bases and at J to 3 bases, leaving 17 bases not matched to a gene. Germline assignment: CDR1 DFQATT and CDR2 SNEGSKA (reference sequence). CDR3 bases: TGCAGTGCCAACCATCCGGGAGGCGGGAGTGACTACGAGCAGTACTTC. This translates into CSANHPGGGSDYEQYF.

For this clonotype: This may come from a read error, since a much larger clone is one base off. The chain recombines TRBV6-1 with TRBJ1-5; no definite D call. This CDR3 contains 17 residues. Germline V CDR1 and CDR2: MNHNS, SASEGT. The CDR3, as DNA: TGTGCCAGCAGTGAAGCGCTTGGCAGGATGGGCAATCAGCCCCGGCATTTT. Residues: CASSEALGRMGNQPRHF.

The chain has TRBV5-8 and TRBJ1-4; TRBD1 matches at 9 bases. This CDR3 region has 13 residues. After removal of 5 bases from V and 8 bases from J, the junction contained 4 bases not matched to a gene. Germline-derived CDR1 and CDR2 are SGHTS and YDEGEE. CDR3 sequence reads: CASRKQGAEKLFF. CDR3 DNA: TGTGCCAGCAGGAAACAGGGGGCCGAAAAACTGTTTTTT.

The chain links TRBV19 to TRBJ2-2; possible D gene TRBD2, 5 bases. The CDR3 runs to 14 residues. The germline V and J ends were trimmed by 3 bases and 4 bases, with 9 bases remaining between them. Germline CDR1 reads LNHDA; CDR2 reads SQIVND (reference sequence). In DNA form, the CDR3 reads TGTGCCAGTAGTATGTCTAGCAGCACCGGGGAGCTGTTTTTT. Residues: CASSMSSSTGELFF. The variable domain in full, completed from reference TRBV19 and TRBJ2-2, reads DGGITQSPKYLFRKEGQNVTLSCEQNLNHDAMYWYRQDPGQGLRLIYYSQIVNDFQKGDIAEGYSVSREKKESFPLTVTSAQKNPTAFYLCASSMSSSTGELFFGEGSRLTVL.

The gene calls are TRBV6-1 and TRBJ2-7; 10 nucleotides line up with TRBD2. CDR1 MNHNS and CDR2 SASEGT come from the germline V gene. The V and J ends lost 6 bases and 1 base, in that order; junction bases with no gene match: 21. The CDR3 loop spans 20 amino acids. CDR3 nucleotides: TGTGCCAGCAGCCAACCTACGATACGGACTAGCGGAAGTACTTCCTACGAGCAGTACTTC. It specifies CASSQPTIRTSGSTSYEQYF.

The table lists this clonotype with a few counts. The J gene is TRBJ2-7, the V gene TRBV9, with D perhaps matching TRBD1 or TRBD2 (6 bases each). The CDR3 contains 15 residues. The ends were cut back, 2 bases at V and 5 bases at J, with 17 bases in the middle. Germline values: CDR1 SGDLS, CDR2 YYNGEE. CDR3 DNA sequence: TGTGCCAGCAGCGTGTCGGGGGCGGGTATCGACGAGCAGTACTTC. Its protein is CASSVSGAGIDEQYF.

This clonotype was observed at least ten times. The rearrangement joins TRBV7-3 to TRBJ2-7; no clear D. Between the trimmed V and J ends, which lost 5 bases and 3 bases, there was a span of 11 bases. Germline CDR1 is SGHTA and CDR2 is FQGTGA. The CDR3 is made up of 13 amino acids. The CDR3 DNA reads as TGTGCCAGCAGCAAGACCGGAGACTACGAGCAGTACTTC. Translation: CASSKTGDYEQYF.

This clonotype appeared a single time. The V gene is TRBV11-2, the J gene TRBJ2-1; the D is unclear. The CDR3 runs 17 residues. V was cut by 1 base and J by 2 bases, with 15 bases left in between. Germline values: CDR1 SGHAT, CDR2 FQNNGV. The CDR3: CASSLVMAATPYNEQFF. The CDR3, as DNA: TGTGCCAGCAGCTTAGTGATGGCAGCAACTCCCTACAATGAGCAGTTCTTC.

The chain employs TRBV9 and TRBJ2-7; D could derive from TRBD1 or TRBD2 (5 bases each). The length of the CDR3 is 15 residues. Germline CDR1 and CDR2: SGDLS and YYNGEE. V lost 2 bases and J lost 0, with 12 bases in between. The CDR3 protein is CASSVSAGSSYEQYF. CDR3 bases: TGTGCCAGCAGCGTCTCGGCAGGGAGCTCCTACGAGCAGTACTTC.

The chain employs TRBV7-8 and TRBJ2-2; 9 bases are shared with TRBD1. The CDR3 contains 15 residues. CDR1 and CDR2 from the germline V gene are SGHVS and FQNEAQ. Trimming took 5 bases from V and 7 from J; bases not matched to a gene: 8. CDR3 region: CASSPVGTGSGELFF. The CDR3 DNA follows: TGTGCCAGCAGCCCCGTCGGGACAGGGAGCGGGGAGCTGTTTTTT.

This clonotype was recorded a few times. The V call is TRBV6-1, the J call TRBJ1-4; TRBD1 is a possible D gene (5 bases). The length of the CDR3 is 15 residues. Germline lookup yields CDR1 MNHNS and CDR2 SASEGT. Trimming removed 6 bases from V and 3 bases from J, with 14 bases in between. The CDR3 sequence is CASSNGGRANEKLFF. DNA of the CDR3: TGTGCCAGCAGCAACGGGGGTCGAGCTAATGAAAAACTGTTTTTT.

This clonotype showed up many times. V gene TRBV7-6 combines with J gene TRBJ1-1; 7 positions agree with TRBD1. CDR1 SGHVS and CDR2 FNYEAQ come from the germline V gene. The J segment lost 5 bases and the V segment lost 5 bases, leaving 11 bases of the junction unmatched. There are 15 residues in the CDR3. CDR3 sequence (DNA): TGTGCCAGCAGCAGCTCAAGGAGGGGGCTTACTGAAGCTTTCTTT. Its translation: CASSSSRRGLTEAFF. Based on the CDR3 plus reference TRBV7-6 and TRBJ1-1, the full variable domain is GAGVSQSPRYKVTKRGQDVALRCDPISGHVSLYWYRQALGQGPEFLTYFNYEAQQDKSGLPNDRFSAERPEGSISTLTIQRTEQRDSAMYRCASSSSRRGLTEAFFGQGTRLTVV.

The CDR3 DNA follows: TGTGCCAGCAGCCTTCCCCCTGGGACACCTCCGGCGAATGAGCAGTTCTTC. It yields the protein CASSLPPGTPPANEQFF. The rearrangement joins TRBV27 to TRBJ2-1; maybe TRBD1 (6 bases). The CDR3 contains 17 residues. Germline CDR1 is MNHEY and CDR2 is SMNVEV (reference sequence). V dropped 6 bases and J dropped 7 bases, with 25 bases sitting between them.

This clonotype was observed a few times. The rearrangement joins TRBV11-2 to TRBJ2-3; TRBD1 matches 10 bases. This CDR3 region has 14 residues. Looked up from germline, CDR1 is SGHAT and CDR2 is FQNNGV. Trimming took 6 bases from V and 5 from J; bases not matched to a gene: 5. CDR3 coding DNA: TGTGCCAGCAGGGTGGGACAGGGGATAGATACGCAGTATTTT. Protein product: CASRVGQGIDTQYF.

The rearrangement links TRBV6-2 or TRBV6-3 to TRBJ2-4; D unresolved. The CDR3 totals 15 residues. V lost 0 bases and J 1 base, leaving 7 bases between the germline ends. Germline V gene lookup returns CDR1 MNHEY and CDR2 SVGEGT. CDR3 protein: CASSYSVGAKNIQYF. As DNA, the CDR3 is TGTGCCAGCAGTTACTCGGTGGGGGCCAAAAACATTCAGTACTTC.